The 20 T cell receptor beta chains below come from one sample, sequenced in a study of T cells after yellow fever vaccination. TCRdb re-derived calls from the 5' RACE reads in MiXCR, one entry per CDR3 protein. The sample contains hundreds of thousands of distinct CDR3 sequences, around 13% of which appear only once. The sequencing here drew on CD4+ T cells sorted from PBMCs, taken 15 days after the yellow fever booster vaccination. The receptors come from a man aged 18 to 35 who received the YFV17D yellow fever vaccine.

This clonotype was counted only a few times. The chain couples TRBV20-1 to TRBJ1-5; a possible D gene is TRBD1 (5 bases). This CDR3 comprises 14 residues. V shed 6 bases and J shed 0 bases, with 12 bases lying between them. The germline gives CDR1 DFQATT, CDR2 SNEGSKA (reference sequence). CDR3 DNA sequence: TGCAGTGCCGCCTTTGGGGGTAGCAATCAGCCCCAGCATTTT. It codes for CSAAFGGSNQPQHF.

DNA of the CDR3: TGCGCCAGCAGCTCTCAATACCAGAGAAAAGCTAACTATGGCTACACCTTC. It translates to CASSSQYQRKANYGYTF. The chain uses TRBV5-1 and TRBJ1-2; unclear D gene. Trimming took 3 bases from V and 0 from J, leaving 18 bases between them. CDR3 size: 17 residues. Germline CDR1 reads SGHRS; CDR2 reads YFSETQ.

The genes are TRBV7-2 and TRBJ1-5; perhaps TRBD1 as D (5 bases). The ends were cut back, 7 bases at V and 3 bases at J, with 13 bases in the middle. The CDR3 runs 14 residues. CDR1 is SGHTA and CDR2 is FQGNSA in the germline V gene. CDR3 region: CASTPGQSNQPQHF. Here the CDR3 DNA reads TGTGCCAGCACTCCGGGGCAGTCCAATCAGCCCCAGCATTTT.

This clonotype was recorded a few times. The rearrangement uses TRBV15 and TRBJ2-7; no definite D call. Between the trimmed V and J ends, which lost 3 bases and 4 bases, there was a span of 19 bases. CDR3 length: 16 residues. CDR1 is LNHNV and CDR2 is YYDKDF in the germline V gene (reference sequence). The CDR3 reads CATSSARPRAAYEQYV. The CDR3 region has the DNA TGTGCCACCAGCAGCGCACGACCTCGGGCCGCGTACGAGCAGTACGTC.

This chain joins TRBV5-5 and TRBJ1-4; a possible D gene is TRBD1 (6 bases). V was clipped by 5 bases and J by 5 bases, with 16 bases between them. Per germline, CDR1 SGHKS and CDR2 YYEKEE (reference sequence). The CDR3 is 15 residues long. The CDR3 loop is CASRRTAAENEKLFF. Written as DNA, the CDR3 is TGTGCCAGCAGGCGGACAGCAGCTGAGAATGAAAAACTGTTTTTT.

The chain is built from TRBV7-8 and TRBJ1-3; D uncertain. The CDR3 runs to 20 residues. Germline V CDR1 and CDR2: SGHVS, FQNEAQ. Between the trimmed V and J ends, which lost 1 base and 3 bases, there was a span of 25 bases. CDR3: CASSLVRTSILSHGGNTIYF. CDR3 coding DNA: TGTGCCAGCAGCTTAGTTAGGACTTCTATTCTGAGCCATGGTGGAAACACCATATATTTT.

This clonotype was seen at least ten times. The gene calls are TRBV20-1 and TRBJ1-4; D may be TRBD1 (6 bases). From germline, CDR1 is DFQATT and CDR2 SNEGSKA (reference sequence). Trimming left V 0 bases short and J 7 bases short, with 9 bases between. The CDR3 has 13 amino acids. The CDR3: CSAREGAFEKLFF. CDR3 sequence (DNA): TGCAGTGCTAGAGAGGGGGCTTTTGAAAAACTGTTTTTT.

This chain links TRBV6-5 with TRBJ1-2; the D gene is possibly TRBD1 (5 bases). V lost 3 bases to trimming and J lost 6 bases, with 8 bases between them. The CDR3 has 12 amino acids. Germline CDR1 and CDR2: MNHEY and SVGAGI. The CDR3 DNA reads TGTGCCAGCAGTTATGGGGGTAATGGCTACACCTTC. Translation gives CASSYGGNGYTF.

This clonotype has ten or more counts. V and J are TRBV5-1 and TRBJ2-1; TRBD2 matches 11 bases. J was trimmed by 5 bases and V by 4 bases; bases with no gene match: 8. This CDR3 has 16 residues. Germline CDR1 and CDR2: SGHRS and YFSETQ. The DNA of the CDR3 is TGCGCCAGCAGCCGATCACTAGCGGGGGCCCACAATGAGCAGTTCTTC. Amino acid sequence: CASSRSLAGAHNEQFF.

The V and J genes are TRBV29-1 and TRBJ1-1; 9 bases match TRBD1. Trimming removed 5 bases from V and 7 bases from J; junction bases left unmatched: 5. Germline V lookup: CDR1 SQVTM, CDR2 ANQGSEA. This CDR3 has 12 amino acids. The CDR3 coding sequence is TGCAGCGTTCGGGACAGGGAACTTGAAGCTTTCTTT. It specifies CSVRDRELEAFF.

The chain uses TRBV6-5 and TRBJ1-2; 9 nucleotides align to TRBD1. Trimming cost V 8 bases and J 7 bases; bases outside gene matches: 20. Germline V CDR1 and CDR2: MNHEY, SVGAGI. This CDR3 contains 17 residues. Here the CDR3 reads CASHSRPGQGKVAGYTF. The DNA of the CDR3 is TGTGCCAGCCATTCAAGACCGGGACAGGGCAAGGTCGCTGGCTACACCTTC.

The CDR3 sequence is CATGQQRQYF. CDR3 DNA sequence: TGTGCCACCGGACAGCAGAGGCAGTATTTT. V is TRBV12-3 or TRBV12-4 and J is TRBJ2-3; maybe TRBD1 (6 bases). This CDR3 region has 10 residues. Trimming shortened V by 10 bases and J by 11 bases, and 13 bases separated the two germline ends.

The CDR3 protein is CASSWRTSGGPREQYF. The CDR3, as DNA: TGCGCCAGCAGCTGGAGGACTAGCGGGGGCCCTCGGGAGCAGTACTTC. The J gene is TRBJ2-7, the V gene TRBV5-1; 13 positions match TRBD2. The CDR3 loop spans 16 amino acids. Germline V gene sequence: CDR1 SGHRS, CDR2 YFSETQ. V shed 3 bases, J shed 7 bases, and the junction held 10 bases outside the gene matches.

This clonotype has at least ten counts. The chain links TRBV4-1 to TRBJ1-5; possible D gene TRBD1, 6 bases. Germline V gene sequence: CDR1 MGHRA, CDR2 YSYEKL. The CDR3 covers 18 residues. V was trimmed by 1 base and J by 5 bases, leaving 21 bases between them. The DNA of the CDR3 is TGCGCCAGCAGCCAAGGTGGATTAAGGCAGGGGTGGTATCAGCCCCAGCATTTT. Its translation: CASSQGGLRQGWYQPQHF.

V and J are TRBV7-3 and TRBJ2-5; 7 bases are a match to TRBD1. Losses at the gene ends were 5 bases for V and 2 bases for J; bases not matched to a gene: 5. This CDR3 spans 14 amino acids. The germline CDR1 and CDR2 sequences are SGHTA and FQGTGA. The chain's CDR3 is CASSPLGQQETQYF. As DNA, the CDR3 is TGTGCCAGCAGCCCATTGGGACAGCAAGAGACCCAGTACTTC.

The table lists this clonotype with a few counts. The V and J genes are TRBV12-3 or TRBV12-4 and TRBJ1-6; D not resolved. The ends were cut back, 7 bases at V and 9 bases at J, with 13 bases in the middle. The CDR3 runs to 13 residues. The CDR3 reads CASIQQRGSPLHF. The CDR3 region has the DNA TGTGCCAGCATCCAGCAGAGAGGTTCACCCCTCCACTTT.

The chain links TRBV10-3 to TRBJ1-2; TRBD1 is a possible D gene (5 bases). Trimming stripped 5 bases from V and 5 bases from J, with 6 bases between. The germline V gene has CDR1 ENHRY and CDR2 SYGVKD. The CDR3 has 11 residues. In DNA form, the CDR3 reads TGTGCCATCAGTAGACAGTATGGCTACACCTTC. This translates into CAISRQYGYTF.

This clonotype was picked up a small number of times. The rearrangement uses TRBV7-2 and TRBJ2-7, with D perhaps TRBD2 (7 bases). This CDR3 has 14 residues. CDR1 SGHTA and CDR2 FQGNSA come from the germline V gene. Trimming took 1 base from V and 2 from J, leaving 9 bases between them. The CDR3 DNA reads as TGTGCCAGCAGCTTAGGGGAGGGGGCCTACGAGCAGTACGTC. Translated: CASSLGEGAYEQYV.

The J gene is TRBJ1-4, the V gene TRBV5-1; D is uncertain. The V gene lost 4 bases and the J gene lost 4 bases, with 11 bases spanning the gap. CDR1 is SGHRS and CDR2 is YFSETQ in the germline V gene. The CDR3 is 14 amino acids. CDR3 amino acids: CASSPGRHNEKLFF. CDR3 DNA sequence: TGCGCCAGCAGCCCGGGGAGGCATAATGAAAAACTGTTTTTT.

The J gene is TRBJ2-5, the V gene TRBV5-1; 9 bases are a match to TRBD2. The CDR3 is made up of 16 amino acids. Losses at the gene ends were 0 bases for V and 5 bases for J; bases not matched to a gene: 8. Germline V gene sequence: CDR1 SGHRS, CDR2 YFSETQ. CDR3 residues: CASSLGVAGVLETQYF. CDR3 DNA: TGCGCCAGCAGCTTGGGGGTAGCGGGGGTATTGGAGACCCAGTACTTC.